The 23 T cell receptor beta chains below come from one sample, sequenced in a study of blood T cell repertoires in COVID-19. Sequencing used immunoSEQ multiplex PCR; TCRdb keeps in-frame clones, though not all of them. The table includes 30,000 or so clones, roughly 82% detected once. The sequenced sample consisted of peripheral blood. The receptors shown here come from a man older than 75 with active or convalescent COVID-19.

The chain combines TRBV9 with TRBJ2-1; 12 bases line up with TRBD1. The CDR3 is 19 amino acids. In germline, CDR1 is SGDLS, CDR2 YYNGEE. Trimming cost V 3 bases and J 0 bases; bases outside gene matches: 10. DNA of the CDR3: TGTGCCAGCAGCGCCCGGGACAGGGGGCTACTTAGCTCCTACAATGAGCAGTTCTTC. Translated, it gives CASSARDRGLLSSYNEQFF.

V gene TRBV7-2 combines with J gene TRBJ2-1, with 15 bases identical to TRBD2. The CDR3 spans 18 residues. From germline, CDR1 is SGHTA and CDR2 FQGNSA. The junction had 4 bases not matched to a gene; V was cut back by 1 base and J by 3 bases. CDR3 in amino acids: CASSLGTSGRALYNEQFF. Written as DNA, the CDR3 is TGTGCCAGCAGCTTAGGGACTAGCGGGAGGGCCCTCTACAATGAGCAGTTCTTC. Variable domain in full (rest from reference TRBV7-2 and TRBJ2-1): GAGVSQSPSNKVTEKGKDVELRCDPISGHTALYWYRQSLGQGLEFLIYFQGNSAPDKSGLPSDRFSAERTGGSVSTLTIQRTQQEDSAVYLCASSLGTSGRALYNEQFFGPGTRLTVL.

This clone was counted a few times. The gene calls are TRBV24-1 and TRBJ1-4, with no clear D. CDR1 is KGHDR and CDR2 is SFDVKD in the germline V gene. The CDR3 contains 12 residues. The germline V and J ends were trimmed by 5 bases and 8 bases, with 8 bases remaining between them. CDR3 sequence: CATSVTGEKLFF. CDR3 DNA: TGTGCCACCAGTGTGACGGGGGAAAAACTGTTTTTT.

The chain couples TRBV9 to TRBJ2-3; D is possibly TRBD2 (6 bases). With 0 bases removed from V and 1 base from J, the gap between germline ends came to 9 bases. Germline CDR1 is SGDLS and CDR2 is YYNGEE. The length of the CDR3 is 15 residues. The CDR3 region has the DNA TGTGCCAGCAGCGTAGGGGGCGGGGGCACAGATACGCAGTATTTT. Translating gives CASSVGGGGTDTQYF.

This clone has just a few counts. This rearrangement joins TRBV24-1 to TRBJ1-1; possible D gene TRBD1, 5 bases. This CDR3 has 15 residues. V was pared by 9 bases and J by 5 bases, with 21 bases between. In germline, CDR1 is KGHDR, CDR2 SFDVKD. CDR3 sequence reads: CATYYRGIPRTEAFF. CDR3 nucleotides: TGTGCCACCTATTATCGGGGGATCCCGAGGACTGAAGCTTTCTTT.

This clone was seen a single time. The chain joins TRBV7-3 to TRBJ2-1; possibly TRBD1 for D (6 bases). CDR3 size: 14 residues. V was cut by 4 bases and J by 8 bases, with 15 bases left in between. Germline V gives CDR1 SGHTA, CDR2 FQGTGA. CDR3 in amino acids: CASSYSRGKDEQFF. DNA for the CDR3: TGTGCCAGCAGCTATTCCAGGGGAAAGGATGAGCAGTTCTTC.

This clone occurred once. V usage is TRBV24-1 and J usage is TRBJ2-6; 11 nucleotides align to TRBD1. The CDR3 covers 19 residues. Trimming removed 2 bases from V and 1 base from J; junction bases left unmatched: 6. The germline V gene encodes CDR1 KGHDR and CDR2 SFDVKD. This CDR3 is CATSDSWTGGASGANVLTF. For the CDR3, the DNA is TGTGCCACCAGTGATTCCTGGACAGGGGGCGCGTCTGGGGCCAACGTCCTGACTTTC.

This clone occurred a few times. The chain is built from TRBV6-5 and TRBJ2-1, with D possibly TRBD2 on 5 matching bases. Per the germline V gene, CDR1 is MNHEY and CDR2 is SVGAGI. Trimming removed 6 bases at V and 4 bases at J, with 16 bases between. The CDR3 consists of 15 residues. CDR3 DNA sequence: TGTGCCAGCAGCCTCGTGGCGGGTGAATACAATGAGCAGTTCTTC. This sequence encodes CASSLVAGEYNEQFF.

The chain joins TRBV28 to TRBJ2-2; TRBD2 agrees at 8 bases. Unmatched junction bases numbered 6, after V lost 10 bases and J lost 5 bases. The CDR3 sequence is 13 residues long. The germline V gene has CDR1 MDHEN and CDR2 SYDVKM. This CDR3 reads CANREGRTGELFF. In nucleotides, the CDR3 is TGTGCCAACCGGGAGGGCCGGACCGGGGAGCTGTTTTTT.

This rearrangement joins TRBV4-3 to TRBJ2-1; D is possibly TRBD2 (8 bases). CDR3 length equals 15 residues. Trimming shortened V by 1 base and J by 11 bases, and 18 bases separated the two germline ends. Per the germline V gene, CDR1 is LGHNA and CDR2 is YSLEER. The CDR3 reads CASSQAGGGADKQFF. The CDR3 nucleotides are TGCGCCAGCAGCCAAGCGGGAGGGGGCGCAGATAAGCAGTTCTTC.

The chain joins TRBV7-2 to TRBJ2-7; 7 bases are shared with TRBD1. With 4 bases clipped from V and 0 bases from J, the junction kept 6 bases outside the gene matches. Per the germline V gene, CDR1 is SGHTA and CDR2 is FQGNSA. The CDR3 runs to 15 residues. The CDR3 region is CASSWSGQPSYEQYF. In DNA, the CDR3 is TGTGCCAGCAGCTGGTCGGGACAGCCCTCCTACGAGCAGTACTTC.

In its sample, this clone was seen once. The V and J genes are TRBV19 and TRBJ1-4; a weak D match, TRBD1 (5 bases). The germline CDR1 and CDR2 sequences are LNHDA and SQIVND (reference sequence). Trimming took 6 bases from V and 0 from J, leaving 8 bases between them. The CDR3 length is 14 residues. The CDR3 reads CASSRDPTNEKLFF. CDR3 bases: TGTGCCAGTAGCAGGGATCCAACTAATGAAAAACTGTTTTTT. The full variable domain, in which reference TRBV19 and TRBJ1-4 provide the parts outside the CDR3, is DGGITQSPKYLFRKEGQNVTLSCEQNLNHDAMYWYRQDPGQGLRLIYYSQIVNDFQKGDIAEGYSVSREKKESFPLTVTSAQKNPTAFYLCASSRDPTNEKLFFGSGTQLSVL.

The V gene is TRBV9, the J gene TRBJ1-1; 9 bases fit TRBD1. The CDR3 totals 15 residues. After removal of 2 bases from V and 1 base from J, the junction contained 3 bases not matched to a gene. In germline, CDR1 is SGDLS, CDR2 YYNGEE. This CDR3 is CASSVTDRGNTEAFF. For the CDR3, the DNA is TGTGCCAGCAGCGTCACGGACAGGGGGAACACTGAAGCTTTCTTT.

The chain carries TRBV7-2 and TRBJ1-4, with TRBD1 matching 9 bases. The CDR3 has 15 residues. V was clipped by 6 bases and J by 3 bases; unmatched bases: 5. CDR1 is SGHTA and CDR2 is FQGNSA in the germline V gene. This CDR3 is CASRSRQGANEKLFF. The DNA for the CDR3 is TGTGCCAGCAGGTCCAGACAGGGGGCTAATGAAAAACTGTTTTTT.

CDR3 protein: CASSRGGGGSGETQYF. The CDR3 coding sequence is TGTGCCAGCAGCCGAGGCGGAGGCGGGAGCGGAGAGACCCAGTACTTC. The rearrangement links TRBV7-6 to TRBJ2-5; TRBD2 matches at 7 bases. Losses at the gene ends were 5 bases for V and 4 bases for J; bases not matched to a gene: 13. The CDR3 spans 16 residues. Germline CDR1 and CDR2: SGHVS and FNYEAQ.

The V and J genes are TRBV6-1 and TRBJ1-2, with TRBD1 as a possible D gene (5 bases). The CDR3 is made up of 14 amino acids. Germline-derived CDR1 and CDR2 are MNHNS and SASEGT. Trimming left V 3 bases short and J 5 bases short, with 13 bases between. Written as DNA, the CDR3 is TGTGCCAGCAGTGAGCCGGCCGGGGGATATGGCTACACCTTC. Translation gives CASSEPAGGYGYTF.

The genes are TRBV11-1 and TRBJ1-3; D is perhaps TRBD1 (6 bases). The CDR3 is 16 residues long. Per germline, CDR1 SGHAT and CDR2 FQDESV (reference sequence). Between the trimmed V and J ends, which lost 5 bases and 0 bases, there was a span of 14 bases. CDR3 sequence reads: CASSLDSLSSGNTIYF. The CDR3 DNA sequence: TGTGCCAGCAGCCTGGACAGCCTTAGCTCTGGAAACACCATATATTTT.

The rearrangement joins TRBV7-2 to TRBJ2-3; TRBD1 agrees at 8 bases. Germline CDR1 SGHTA, CDR2 FQGNSA. After removal of 4 bases from V and 3 bases from J, the junction contained 9 bases not matched to a gene. This CDR3 region has 16 residues. The CDR3 protein is CASSSQGAGNTDTQYF. CDR3 bases: TGTGCCAGCAGCTCCCAGGGGGCGGGTAATACAGATACGCAGTATTTT.

The chain recombines TRBV5-1 with TRBJ2-7; the match to TRBD2 covers 15 bases. Looked up from germline, CDR1 is SGHRS and CDR2 is YFSETQ. After removal of 4 bases from V and 3 bases from J, the junction contained 8 bases not matched to a gene. The CDR3 length is 17 residues. The CDR3 loop reads CASSVGTSGRTVYEQYF. CDR3 coding DNA: TGCGCCAGCAGCGTTGGGACTAGCGGGAGGACCGTCTACGAGCAGTACTTC.

This chain uses TRBV18 with TRBJ2-5, with TRBD1 matching 9 bases. CDR1 and CDR2 (germline): KGHSH, LQKENI. CDR3 length: 14 amino acids. The junction had 3 bases not matched to a gene; V was cut back by 3 bases and J by 4 bases. The CDR3 reads CASSPSTGGETQYF. The CDR3 nucleotides are TGTGCCAGCTCACCTTCGACAGGGGGAGAGACCCAGTACTTC.

J is TRBJ2-1 and V is TRBV15, with TRBD2 identical over 7 bases. This CDR3 is 17 amino acids long. Germline CDR1 LNHNV, CDR2 YYDKDF (reference sequence). V trimming: 0 bases; J trimming: 0 bases; junction bases outside the gene matches: 5. This CDR3 reads CATSRDTSADSYNEQFF. Here the CDR3 DNA reads TGTGCCACCAGCAGAGATACTAGCGCAGACTCCTACAATGAGCAGTTCTTC.

This chain joins TRBV4-1 and TRBJ2-7; TRBD1 might be the D (5 bases). Germline V gene data show CDR1 as MGHRA and CDR2 as YSYEKL. CDR3 length: 16 amino acids. V was shortened by 0 bases and J by 6 bases, with 18 bases between the two germline ends. The CDR3 region is CASSQDPSSQGVEQYF. In DNA form, the CDR3 reads TGCGCCAGCAGCCAAGATCCGTCCTCCCAGGGCGTCGAGCAGTACTTC.

In DNA form, the CDR3 reads TGTGCCAGCAGCCAAGCAGTGGGAGGGCCGGGAAATGAGCAGTTCTTC. Amino acid sequence: CASSQAVGGPGNEQFF. The chain uses TRBV14 and TRBJ2-1; 7 nucleotides match TRBD2. Looked up from germline, CDR1 is SGHDN and CDR2 is FVKESK. With 1 base clipped from V and 7 bases from J, the junction kept 10 bases outside the gene matches. The CDR3 length is 16 residues.